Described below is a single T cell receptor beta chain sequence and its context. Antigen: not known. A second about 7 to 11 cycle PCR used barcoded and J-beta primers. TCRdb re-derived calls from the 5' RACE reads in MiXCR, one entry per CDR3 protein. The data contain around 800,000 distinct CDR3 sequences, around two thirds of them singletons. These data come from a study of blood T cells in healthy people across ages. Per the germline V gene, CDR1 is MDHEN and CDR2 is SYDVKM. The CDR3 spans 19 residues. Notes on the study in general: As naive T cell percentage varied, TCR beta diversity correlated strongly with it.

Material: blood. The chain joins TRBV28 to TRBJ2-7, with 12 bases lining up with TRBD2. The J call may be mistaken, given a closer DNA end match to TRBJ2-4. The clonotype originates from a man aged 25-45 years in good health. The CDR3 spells CASSLPNLAGGPGKNIQYF. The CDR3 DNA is TGTGCCAGCAGTTTGCCCAACCTAGCGGGGGGGCCGGGCAAAAACATTCAGTACTTC.